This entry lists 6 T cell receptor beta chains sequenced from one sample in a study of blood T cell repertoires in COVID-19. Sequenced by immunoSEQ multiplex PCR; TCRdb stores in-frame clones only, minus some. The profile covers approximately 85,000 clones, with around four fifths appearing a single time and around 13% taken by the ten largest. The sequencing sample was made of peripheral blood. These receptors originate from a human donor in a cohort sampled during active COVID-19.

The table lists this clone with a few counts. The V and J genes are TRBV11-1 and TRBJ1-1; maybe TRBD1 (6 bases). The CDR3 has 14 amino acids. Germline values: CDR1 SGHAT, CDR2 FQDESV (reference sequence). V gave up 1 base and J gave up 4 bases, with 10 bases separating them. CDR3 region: CASSLGRGSTEAFF. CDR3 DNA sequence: TGTGCCAGCAGCTTAGGTAGGGGGAGCACTGAAGCTTTCTTT.

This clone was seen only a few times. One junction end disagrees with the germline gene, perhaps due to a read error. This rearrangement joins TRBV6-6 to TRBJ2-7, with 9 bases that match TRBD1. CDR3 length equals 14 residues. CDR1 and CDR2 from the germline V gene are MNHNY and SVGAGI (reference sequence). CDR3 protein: CASTYGTGFYEQYF. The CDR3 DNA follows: TGTGCCAGCACTTACGGGACAGGGTTCTACGAGCAGTACTTC.

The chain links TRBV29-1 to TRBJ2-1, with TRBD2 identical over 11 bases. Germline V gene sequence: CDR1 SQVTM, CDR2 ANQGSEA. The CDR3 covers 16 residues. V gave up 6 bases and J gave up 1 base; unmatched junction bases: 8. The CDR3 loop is CSVRLAGKVSYNEQFF. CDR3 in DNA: TGCAGCGTAAGACTAGCGGGGAAAGTTTCCTACAATGAGCAGTTCTTC.

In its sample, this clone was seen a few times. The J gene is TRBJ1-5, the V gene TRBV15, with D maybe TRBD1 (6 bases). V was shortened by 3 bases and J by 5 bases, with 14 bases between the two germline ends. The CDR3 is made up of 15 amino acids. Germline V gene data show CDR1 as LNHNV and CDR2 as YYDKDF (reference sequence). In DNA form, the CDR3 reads TGTGCCACCAGCAGGGACAACAGGGCGGATCAGCCCCAGCATTTT. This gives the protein CATSRDNRADQPQHF. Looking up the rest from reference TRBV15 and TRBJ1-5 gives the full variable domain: DAMVIQNPRYQVTQFGKPVTLSCSQTLNHNVMYWYQQKSSQAPKLLFHYYDKDFNNEADTPDNFQSRRPNTSFCFLDIRSPGLGDTAMYLCATSRDNRADQPQHFGDGTRLSIL.

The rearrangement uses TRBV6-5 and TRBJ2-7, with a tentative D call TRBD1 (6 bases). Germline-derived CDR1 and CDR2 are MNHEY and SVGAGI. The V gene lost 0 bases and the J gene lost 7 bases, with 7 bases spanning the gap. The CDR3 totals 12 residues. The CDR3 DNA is TGTGCCAGCAGTTACTCGAGGGGGGAGCAGTACTTC. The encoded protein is CASSYSRGEQYF.

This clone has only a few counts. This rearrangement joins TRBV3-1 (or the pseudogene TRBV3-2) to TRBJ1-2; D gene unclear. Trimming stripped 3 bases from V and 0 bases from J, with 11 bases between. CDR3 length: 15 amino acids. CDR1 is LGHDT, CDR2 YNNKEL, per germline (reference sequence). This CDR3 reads CASSQGKGANYGYTF. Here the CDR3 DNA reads TGTGCCAGCAGCCAGGGAAAGGGAGCTAACTATGGCTACACCTTC.